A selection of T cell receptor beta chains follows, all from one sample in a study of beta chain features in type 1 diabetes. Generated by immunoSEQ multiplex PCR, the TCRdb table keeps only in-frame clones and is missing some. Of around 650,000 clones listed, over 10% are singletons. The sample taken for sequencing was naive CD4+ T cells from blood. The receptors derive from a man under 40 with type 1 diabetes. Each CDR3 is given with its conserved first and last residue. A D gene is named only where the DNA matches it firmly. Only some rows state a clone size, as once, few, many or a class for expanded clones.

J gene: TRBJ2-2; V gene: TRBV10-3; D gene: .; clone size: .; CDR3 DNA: TGTGCCATCAGTGAGTCGGCAGACACCGGGGAGCTGTTTTTT; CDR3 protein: CAISESADTGELFF
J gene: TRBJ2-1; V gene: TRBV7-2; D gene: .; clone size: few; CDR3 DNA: TGTGCCAGCAGCTTGAAATACAGCGGCAAGGCCAATGAGCAGTTCTTC; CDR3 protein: CASSLKYSGKANEQFF
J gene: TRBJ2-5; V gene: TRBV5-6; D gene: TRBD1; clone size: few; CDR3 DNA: TGTGCCAGCAGCCTTACTACCGGGACAGGGGGCGTAGAGACCCAGTACTTC; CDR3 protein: CASSLTTGTGGVETQYF
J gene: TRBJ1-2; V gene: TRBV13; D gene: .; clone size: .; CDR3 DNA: TGTGCCAGCAGCCGCCGACAGGAGGTAGTCTACACCTTC; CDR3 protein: CASSRRQEVVYTF
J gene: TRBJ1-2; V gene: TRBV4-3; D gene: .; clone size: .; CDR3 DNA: TGCGCCAGCAGCCAATATAGGGGTGACTATGGCTACACCTTC; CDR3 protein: CASSQYRGDYGYTF
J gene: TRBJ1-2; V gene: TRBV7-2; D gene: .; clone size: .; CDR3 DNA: TGTGCCAGCAGCTTAGTATCGGCAGCCATAAACTATGGCTACACCTTC; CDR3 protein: CASSLVSAAINYGYTF
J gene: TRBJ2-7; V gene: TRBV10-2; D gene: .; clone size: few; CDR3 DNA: TGCGCCAGCAGATTGGGCAGGGAGCACGAGCAGTACTTC; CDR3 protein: CASRLGREHEQYF
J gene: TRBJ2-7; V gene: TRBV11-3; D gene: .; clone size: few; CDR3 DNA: TGTGCCAGCAGCTTAGCTACCAACAAACGAGAGCAGTACTTC; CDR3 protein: CASSLATNKREQYF
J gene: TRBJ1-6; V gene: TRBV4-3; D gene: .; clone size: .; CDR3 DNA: TGCGCCAGCAGCCAAGATGAGGGATTCAATTCACCCCTCCACTTT; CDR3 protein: CASSQDEGFNSPLHF
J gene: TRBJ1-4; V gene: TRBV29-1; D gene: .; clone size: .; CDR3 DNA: TGCAGCGGGGAGGTCTCTGAGGGTGAAAAACTGTTTTTT; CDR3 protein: CSGEVSEGEKLFF
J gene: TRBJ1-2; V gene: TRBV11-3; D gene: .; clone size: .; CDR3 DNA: TGTGCCAGCAGCTTAGAGGAGCAGGGCTACACCTTC; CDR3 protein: CASSLEEQGYTF
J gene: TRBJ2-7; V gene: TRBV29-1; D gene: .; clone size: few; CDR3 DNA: TGCAGCGTTCGGTGGAGGGGTTCGGGCTACGAGCAGTACTTC; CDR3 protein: CSVRWRGSGYEQYF
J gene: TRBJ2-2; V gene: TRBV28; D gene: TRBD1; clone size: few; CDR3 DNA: TGTGCCAGCAGACCCACCGACAGGGGGCCCACCGGGGAGCTGTTTTTT; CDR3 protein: CASRPTDRGPTGELFF
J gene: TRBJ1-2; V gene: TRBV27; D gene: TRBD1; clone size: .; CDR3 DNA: TGTGCCAGCAGTTCCACGGGACAGCTCTATGGCTACACCTTC; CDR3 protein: CASSSTGQLYGYTF
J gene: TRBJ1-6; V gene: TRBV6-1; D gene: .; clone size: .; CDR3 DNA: TGTGCCAGCGCTTCGGCGGATTATAATTCACCCCTCCACTTT; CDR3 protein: CASASADYNSPLHF
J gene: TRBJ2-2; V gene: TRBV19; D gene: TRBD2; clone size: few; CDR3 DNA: TGTGCCAGTAGCCTACTAGCGGGGGTTACCGGGGAGCTGTTTTTT; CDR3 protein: CASSLLAGVTGELFF
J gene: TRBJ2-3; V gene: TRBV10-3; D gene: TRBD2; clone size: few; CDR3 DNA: TGTGCCACCAGCGGGAACACAGATACGCAGTATTTT; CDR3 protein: CATSGNTDTQYF
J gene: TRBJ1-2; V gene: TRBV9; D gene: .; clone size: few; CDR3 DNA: TGTGCCAGCAGCGTAGATTACGGAAACTATGGCTACACCTTC; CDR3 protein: CASSVDYGNYGYTF
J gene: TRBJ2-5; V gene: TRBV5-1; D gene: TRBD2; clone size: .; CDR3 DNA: TGCGCCAGCACCGGGACTAGCGGACAAGAGACCCAGTACTTC; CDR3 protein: CASTGTSGQETQYF
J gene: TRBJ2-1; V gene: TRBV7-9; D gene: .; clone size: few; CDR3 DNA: TGTGCCAGCAGTCAATACCGGAGGAGCTGGGGGCAGTTCTTC; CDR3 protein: CASSQYRRSWGQFF
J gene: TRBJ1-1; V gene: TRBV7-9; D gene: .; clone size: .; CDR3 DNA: TGTGCCAGCAGCCGGATCGGGAACACTGAAGCTTTCTTT; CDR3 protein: CASSRIGNTEAFF
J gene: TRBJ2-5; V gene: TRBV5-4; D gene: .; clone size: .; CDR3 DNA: TGTGCCAGCAGCTTCACCGAAGAGACCCAGTACTTC; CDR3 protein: CASSFTEETQYF
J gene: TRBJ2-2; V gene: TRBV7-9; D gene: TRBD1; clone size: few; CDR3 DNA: TGTGCCAGCAGCCTTAGGCCGGGACAGAGAAATACCGGGGAGCTGTTTTTT; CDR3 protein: CASSLRPGQRNTGELFF
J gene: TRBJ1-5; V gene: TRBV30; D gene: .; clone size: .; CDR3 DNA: TGTGCCTGGAGTGCCGGAAGAAATCAGCCCCAGCATTTT; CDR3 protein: CAWSAGRNQPQHF
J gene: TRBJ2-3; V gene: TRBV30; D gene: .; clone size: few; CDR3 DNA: TGTGCCTGGAGTGTCCGGCGCAGTGGCGCAGATACGCAGTATTTT; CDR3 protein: CAWSVRRSGADTQYF
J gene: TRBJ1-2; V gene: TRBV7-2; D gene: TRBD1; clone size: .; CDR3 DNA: TGTGCCAGCAGCTTCGACAGGGGATCTGGCTACACCTTC; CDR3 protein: CASSFDRGSGYTF
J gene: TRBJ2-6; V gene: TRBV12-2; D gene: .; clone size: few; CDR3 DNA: TGTGCAAGTCGCTTAGAGGACAGGCCCAAATTTTCTGGGGCCAACGTCCTGACTTTC; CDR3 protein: CASRLEDRPKFSGANVLTF
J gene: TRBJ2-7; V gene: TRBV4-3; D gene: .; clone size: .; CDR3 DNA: TGCGCCAGCAGCCAAGAGGGGGCAGGGGCTCACGAGCAGTACTTC; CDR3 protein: CASSQEGAGAHEQYF
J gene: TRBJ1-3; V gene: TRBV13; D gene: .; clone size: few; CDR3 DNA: TGTGCCAGCAGCCCCATTTCTGGAAACACCATATATTTT; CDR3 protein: CASSPISGNTIYF
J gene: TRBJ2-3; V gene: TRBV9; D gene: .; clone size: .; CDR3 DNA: TGTGCCAGCAGCGTAGCTCCGGTCCAGGGTGCAGATACGCAGTATTTT; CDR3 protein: CASSVAPVQGADTQYF
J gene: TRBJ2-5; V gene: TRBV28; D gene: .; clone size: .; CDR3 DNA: TGTGCCAGCACCCCCGGGGGGACAGCCAGGAAGACCCAGTACTTC; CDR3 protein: CASTPGGTARKTQYF
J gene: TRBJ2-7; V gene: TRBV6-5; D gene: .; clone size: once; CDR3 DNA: TGTGCCAGCAGTTACTCAGGGGTTCTCCTCTACGAGCAGTACTTC; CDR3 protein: CASSYSGVLLYEQYF
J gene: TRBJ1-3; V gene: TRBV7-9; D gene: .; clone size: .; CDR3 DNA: TGTGCCAGCAGTCCACCGGTGAGGGGCCCTGGAAACACCATATATTTT; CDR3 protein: CASSPPVRGPGNTIYF
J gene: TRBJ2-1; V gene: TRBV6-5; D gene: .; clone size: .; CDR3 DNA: TGTGCCAGCAGTTACTCGGGCCACTACAATGAGCAGTTCTTC; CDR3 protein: CASSYSGHYNEQFF
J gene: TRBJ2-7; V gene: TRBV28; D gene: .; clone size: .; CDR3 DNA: TGTGCCAGCAGTCCGGGCCAGTCCTACGAGCAGTACTTC; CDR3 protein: CASSPGQSYEQYF
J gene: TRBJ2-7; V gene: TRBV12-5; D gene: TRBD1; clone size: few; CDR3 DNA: TGTGCTAGTGGTCCCCCACAGGGGGCGAAATACGAGCAGTACTTC; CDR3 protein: CASGPPQGAKYEQYF
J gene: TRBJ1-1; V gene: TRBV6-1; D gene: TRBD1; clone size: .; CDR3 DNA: TGTGCCAGCAGTGAGGTCCAGGGGGCGAACACTGAAGCTTTCTTT; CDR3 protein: CASSEVQGANTEAFF
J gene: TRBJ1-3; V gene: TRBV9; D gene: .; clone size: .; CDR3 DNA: TGTGCCAGCAGCGTCGCCGGGATCCTCTCTGGAAACACCATATATTTT; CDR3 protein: CASSVAGILSGNTIYF
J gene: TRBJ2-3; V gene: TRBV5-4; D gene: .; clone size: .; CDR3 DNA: TGTGCCAGCAGCAAACCCCGACAGGGAGGTACGCAGTATTTT; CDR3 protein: CASSKPRQGGTQYF
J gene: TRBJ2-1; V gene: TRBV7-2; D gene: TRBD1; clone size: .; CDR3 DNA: TGTGCCAGCAGCTTAGGAGGGACAGGGCCAGGCAATGAGCAGTTCTTC; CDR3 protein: CASSLGGTGPGNEQFF
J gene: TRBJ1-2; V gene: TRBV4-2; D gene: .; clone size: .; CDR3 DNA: TGTGCCAGCAGCCAAGATCAGTCGGGTAACTATGGCTACACCTTC; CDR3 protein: CASSQDQSGNYGYTF
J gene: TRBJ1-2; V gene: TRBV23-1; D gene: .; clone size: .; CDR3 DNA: TGCGCCAGCAGCTCCGAAGAGACTAACTATGGCTACACCTTC; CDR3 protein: CASSSEETNYGYTF
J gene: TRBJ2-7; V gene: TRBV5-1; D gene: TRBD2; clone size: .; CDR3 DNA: TGCGCCAGCAGCTTGGCTCCGGTAGGAGGGAGGGACTACGAGCAGTACTTC; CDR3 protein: CASSLAPVGGRDYEQYF
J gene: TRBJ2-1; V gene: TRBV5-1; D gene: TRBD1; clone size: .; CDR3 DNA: TGCGCCAGCAGCGGCGGACAGGGTTCCTCCTACAATGAGCAGTTCTTC; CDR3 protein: CASSGGQGSSYNEQFF
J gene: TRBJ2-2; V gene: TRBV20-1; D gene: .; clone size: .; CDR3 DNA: TGCAGTGCTGGCTACACCGGGGAGCTGTTTTTT; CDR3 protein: CSAGYTGELFF
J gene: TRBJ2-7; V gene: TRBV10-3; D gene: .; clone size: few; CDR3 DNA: TGTGCCATCAGCCCCCGGACCACAGAAACTCAGTACTTC; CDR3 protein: CAISPRTTETQYF
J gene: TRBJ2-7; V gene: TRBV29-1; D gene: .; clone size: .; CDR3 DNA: TGCAGCGTTAGGGGATTCCAGATCTACGAGCAGTACTTC; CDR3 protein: CSVRGFQIYEQYF
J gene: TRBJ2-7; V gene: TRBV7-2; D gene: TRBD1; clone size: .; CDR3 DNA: TGTGCCAGCAGCCCAGGGGGCTACCACGAGCAGTACTTC; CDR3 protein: CASSPGGYHEQYF
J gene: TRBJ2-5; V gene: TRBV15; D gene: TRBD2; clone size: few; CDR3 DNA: TGTGCCACCAGCAGAGATCCAGCGGGGGCCCAAGAGACCCAGTACTTC; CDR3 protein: CATSRDPAGAQETQYF